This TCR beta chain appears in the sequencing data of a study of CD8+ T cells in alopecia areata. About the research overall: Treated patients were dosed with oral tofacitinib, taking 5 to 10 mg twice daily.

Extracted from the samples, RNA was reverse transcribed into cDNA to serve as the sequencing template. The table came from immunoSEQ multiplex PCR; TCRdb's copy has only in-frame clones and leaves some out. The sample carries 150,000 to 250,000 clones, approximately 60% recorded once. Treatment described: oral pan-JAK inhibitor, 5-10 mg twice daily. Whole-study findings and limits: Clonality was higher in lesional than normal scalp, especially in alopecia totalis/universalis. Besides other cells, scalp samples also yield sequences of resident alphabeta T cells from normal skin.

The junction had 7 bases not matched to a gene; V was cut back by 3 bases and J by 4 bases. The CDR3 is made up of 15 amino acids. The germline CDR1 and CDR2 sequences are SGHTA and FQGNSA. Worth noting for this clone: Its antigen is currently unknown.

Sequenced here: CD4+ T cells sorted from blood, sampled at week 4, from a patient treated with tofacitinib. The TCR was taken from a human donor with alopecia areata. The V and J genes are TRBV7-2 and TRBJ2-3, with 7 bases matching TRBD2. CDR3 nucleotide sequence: TGTGCCAGCAGCTTGCAACGGGGGGATTCAGATACGCAGTATTTT. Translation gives CASSLQRGDSDTQYF.